This TCR beta chain was captured in a study of T-cell memory formation after mild COVID-19. TCR alpha and TCR beta cDNA libraries carrying sample barcodes and UMIs were produced by 5'RACE using constant-segment primers. TCRdb called the 5' RACE reads again in MiXCR, with one record for every CDR3 protein. The table records 540,000 or so distinct CDR3 sequences, roughly 20% of them present only once. The germline CDR1 and CDR2 sequences are KGHDR and SFDVKD. The CDR3 runs to 15 residues. The trim removed 4 bases at V and 7 bases at J, leaving 9 bases unmatched. A remark on this clonotype: Its antigen is undetermined.

The study's findings and limits: Prior to infection, memory already included some responding clones, suggesting cross-reactive memory joined. Day 37-peaking second-wave clones had unconfirmed SARS-CoV-2 specificity.

Sample: PBMCs or a T cell subset sorted from them (not recorded which). The clonotype was recovered from an adult woman who had mild COVID-19 (a few samples of this study predate the infection). Cell type and time point are not known. This rearrangement joins TRBV24-1 to TRBJ1-2, with 9 positions matching TRBD1. The CDR3 spells CATSDANRGRGGYTF. As DNA, the CDR3 is TGTGCCACCAGTGACGCGAACAGGGGGCGAGGTGGCTACACCTTC.